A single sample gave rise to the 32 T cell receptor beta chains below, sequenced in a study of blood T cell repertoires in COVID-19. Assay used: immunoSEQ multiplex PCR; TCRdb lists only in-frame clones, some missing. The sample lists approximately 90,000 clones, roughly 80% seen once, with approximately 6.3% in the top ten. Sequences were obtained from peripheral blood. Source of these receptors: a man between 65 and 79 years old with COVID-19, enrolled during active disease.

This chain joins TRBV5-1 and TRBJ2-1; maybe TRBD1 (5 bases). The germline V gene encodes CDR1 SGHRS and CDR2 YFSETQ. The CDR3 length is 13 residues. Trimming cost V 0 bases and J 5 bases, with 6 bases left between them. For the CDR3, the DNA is TGCGCCAGCAGCTTGGAGGGGCACAATGAGCAGTTCTTC. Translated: CASSLEGHNEQFF.

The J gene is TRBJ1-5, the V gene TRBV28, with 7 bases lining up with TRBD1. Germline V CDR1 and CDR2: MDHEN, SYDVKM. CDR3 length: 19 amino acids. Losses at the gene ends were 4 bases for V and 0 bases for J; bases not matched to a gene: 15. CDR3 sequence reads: CASSSPNPQGRFSNQPQHF. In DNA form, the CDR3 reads TGTGCCAGCAGTTCCCCTAACCCACAGGGGCGATTTAGCAATCAGCCCCAGCATTTT. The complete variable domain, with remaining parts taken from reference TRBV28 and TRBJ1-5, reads DVKVTQSSRYLVKRTGEKVFLECVQDMDHENMFWYRQDPGLGLRLIYFSYDVKMKEKGDIPEGYSVSREKKERFSLILESASTNQTSMYLCASSSPNPQGRFSNQPQHFGDGTRLSIL.

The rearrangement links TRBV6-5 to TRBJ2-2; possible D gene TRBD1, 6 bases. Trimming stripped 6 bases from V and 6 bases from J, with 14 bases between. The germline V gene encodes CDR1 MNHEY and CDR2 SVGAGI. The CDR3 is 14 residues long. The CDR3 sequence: CASRGTGPPGELFF. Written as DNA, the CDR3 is TGTGCCAGCAGAGGAACAGGGCCTCCCGGGGAGCTGTTTTTT.

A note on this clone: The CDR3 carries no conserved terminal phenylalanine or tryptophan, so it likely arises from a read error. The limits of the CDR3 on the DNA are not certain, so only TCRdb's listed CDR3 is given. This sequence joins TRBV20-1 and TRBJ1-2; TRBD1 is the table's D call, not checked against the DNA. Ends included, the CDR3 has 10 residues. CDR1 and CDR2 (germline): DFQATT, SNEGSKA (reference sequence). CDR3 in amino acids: CSARESTAAG.

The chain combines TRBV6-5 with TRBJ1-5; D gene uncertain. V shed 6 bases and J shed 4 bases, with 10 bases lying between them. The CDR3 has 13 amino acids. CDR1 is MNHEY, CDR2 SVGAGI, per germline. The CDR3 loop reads CASSPGLNQPQHF. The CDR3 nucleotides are TGTGCCAGCAGCCCAGGATTGAATCAGCCCCAGCATTTT.

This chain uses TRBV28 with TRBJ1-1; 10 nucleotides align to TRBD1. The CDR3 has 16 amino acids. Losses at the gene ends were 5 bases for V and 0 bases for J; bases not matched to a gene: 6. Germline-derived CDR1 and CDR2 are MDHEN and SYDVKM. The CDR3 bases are TGTGCCAGCAGTCATGACAGGGGGCTTATGAACACTGAAGCTTTCTTT. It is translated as CASSHDRGLMNTEAFF.

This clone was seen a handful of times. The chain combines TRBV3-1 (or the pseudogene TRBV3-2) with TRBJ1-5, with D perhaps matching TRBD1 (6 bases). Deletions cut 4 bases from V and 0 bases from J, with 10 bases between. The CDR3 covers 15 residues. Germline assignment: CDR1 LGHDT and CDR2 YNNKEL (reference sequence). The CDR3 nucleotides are TGTGCCAGCAGCCTTGGACAGTATAGCAATCAGCCCCAGCATTTT. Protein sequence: CASSLGQYSNQPQHF.

CDR3 nucleotide sequence: TGTGCCAGCAATACCATAGGGACAGGGATCTATGGCTACACCTTC. Its translation is CASNTIGTGIYGYTF. The chain recombines TRBV28 with TRBJ1-2, with 9 bases matching TRBD1. The V segment lost 7 bases and the J segment 4 bases; nucleotides outside the gene matches: 10. The V gene's germline CDR1 is MDHEN and CDR2 SYDVKM. The CDR3 has 15 amino acids.

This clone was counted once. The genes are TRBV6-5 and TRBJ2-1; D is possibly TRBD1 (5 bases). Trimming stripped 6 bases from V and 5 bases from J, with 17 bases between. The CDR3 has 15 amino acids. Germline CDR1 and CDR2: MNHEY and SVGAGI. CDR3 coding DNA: TGTGCCAGCAGGGGGCGTGCGCCTAGGAACAATGAGCAGTTCTTC. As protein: CASRGRAPRNNEQFF.

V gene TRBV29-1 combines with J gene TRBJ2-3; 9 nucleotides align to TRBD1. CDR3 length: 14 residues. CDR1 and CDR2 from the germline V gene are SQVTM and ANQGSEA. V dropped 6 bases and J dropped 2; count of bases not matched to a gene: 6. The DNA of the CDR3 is TGCAGCGTGGACAGGGGACTCAACACAGATACGCAGTATTTT. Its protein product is CSVDRGLNTDTQYF.

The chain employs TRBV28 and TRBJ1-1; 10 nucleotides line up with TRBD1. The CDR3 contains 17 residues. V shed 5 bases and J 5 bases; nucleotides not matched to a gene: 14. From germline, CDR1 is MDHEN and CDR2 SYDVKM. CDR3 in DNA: TGTGCCAGCAGTACACCCCAGACAGGGGGCGAAGAAACTGAAGCTTTCTTT. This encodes CASSTPQTGGEETEAFF.

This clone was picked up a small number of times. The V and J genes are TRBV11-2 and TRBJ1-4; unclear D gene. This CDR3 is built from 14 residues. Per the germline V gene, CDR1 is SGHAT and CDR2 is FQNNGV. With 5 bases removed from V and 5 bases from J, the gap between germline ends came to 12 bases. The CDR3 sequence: CASSPRSGNEKLFF. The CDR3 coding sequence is TGTGCCAGCAGCCCTCGCTCGGGGAATGAAAAACTGTTTTTT.

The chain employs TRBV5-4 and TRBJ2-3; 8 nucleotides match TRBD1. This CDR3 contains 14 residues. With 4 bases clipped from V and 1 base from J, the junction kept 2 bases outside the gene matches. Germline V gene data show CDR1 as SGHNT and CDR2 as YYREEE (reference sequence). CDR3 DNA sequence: TGTGCCAGCAGCCCGGGACAGGGCACAGATACGCAGTATTTT. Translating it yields CASSPGQGTDTQYF.

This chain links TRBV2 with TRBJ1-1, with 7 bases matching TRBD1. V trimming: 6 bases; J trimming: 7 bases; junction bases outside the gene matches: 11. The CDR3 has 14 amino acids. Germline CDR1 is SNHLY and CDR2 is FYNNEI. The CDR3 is CASRKGQWRDEAFF. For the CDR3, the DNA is TGTGCCAGCAGGAAGGGACAGTGGCGGGATGAAGCTTTCTTT.

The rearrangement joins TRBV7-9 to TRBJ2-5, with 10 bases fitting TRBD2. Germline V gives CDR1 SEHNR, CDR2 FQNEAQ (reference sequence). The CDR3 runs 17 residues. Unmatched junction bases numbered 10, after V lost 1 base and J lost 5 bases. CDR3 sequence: CASSLDSGRGRRETQYF. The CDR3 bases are TGTGCCAGCAGCTTAGACAGCGGGAGGGGGCGGCGGGAGACCCAGTACTTC.

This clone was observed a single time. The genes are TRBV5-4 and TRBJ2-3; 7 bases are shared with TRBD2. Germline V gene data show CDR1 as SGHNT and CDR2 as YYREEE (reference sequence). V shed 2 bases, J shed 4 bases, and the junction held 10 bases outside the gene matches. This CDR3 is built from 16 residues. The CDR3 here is CASSLQAGVISDTQYF. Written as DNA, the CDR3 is TGTGCCAGCAGCTTACAGGCGGGAGTAATTTCAGATACGCAGTATTTT.

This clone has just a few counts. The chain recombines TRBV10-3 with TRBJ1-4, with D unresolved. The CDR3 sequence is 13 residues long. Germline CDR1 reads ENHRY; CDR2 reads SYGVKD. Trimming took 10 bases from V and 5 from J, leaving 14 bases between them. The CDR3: CATHSRENEKLFF. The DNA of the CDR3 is TGTGCCACCCACTCAAGGGAGAATGAAAAACTGTTTTTT.

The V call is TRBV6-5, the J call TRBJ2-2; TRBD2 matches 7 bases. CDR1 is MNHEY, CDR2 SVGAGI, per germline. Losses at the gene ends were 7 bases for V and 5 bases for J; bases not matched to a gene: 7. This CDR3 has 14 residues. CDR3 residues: CASKRDPGTGELFF. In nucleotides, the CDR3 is TGTGCCAGCAAGCGGGACCCAGGGACCGGGGAGCTGTTTTTT.

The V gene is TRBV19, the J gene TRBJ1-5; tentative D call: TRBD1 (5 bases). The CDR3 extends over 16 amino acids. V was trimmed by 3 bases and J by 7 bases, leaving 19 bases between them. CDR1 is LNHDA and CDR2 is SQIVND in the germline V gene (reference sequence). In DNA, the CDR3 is TGTGCCAGTAGTATCCACCTGGGGAGGGGAGACCAGCCCCAGCATTTT. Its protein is CASSIHLGRGDQPQHF.

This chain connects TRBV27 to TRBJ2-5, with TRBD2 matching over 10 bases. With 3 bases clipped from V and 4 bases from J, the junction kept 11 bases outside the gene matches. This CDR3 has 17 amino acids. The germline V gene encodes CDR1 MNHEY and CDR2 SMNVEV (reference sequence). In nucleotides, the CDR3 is TGTGCCAGCAGTTTCTCGTCGGCTAGCGGGAGTCGAGAGACCCAGTACTTC. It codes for CASSFSSASGSRETQYF.

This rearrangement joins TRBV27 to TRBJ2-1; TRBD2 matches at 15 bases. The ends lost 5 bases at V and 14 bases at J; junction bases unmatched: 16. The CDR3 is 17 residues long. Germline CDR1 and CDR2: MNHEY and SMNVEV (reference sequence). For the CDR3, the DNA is TGTGCCAGCAGTCTTTACAGGACTAGCGGGAGGGCCCTGCGGGAGTTCTTC. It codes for CASSLYRTSGRALREFF.

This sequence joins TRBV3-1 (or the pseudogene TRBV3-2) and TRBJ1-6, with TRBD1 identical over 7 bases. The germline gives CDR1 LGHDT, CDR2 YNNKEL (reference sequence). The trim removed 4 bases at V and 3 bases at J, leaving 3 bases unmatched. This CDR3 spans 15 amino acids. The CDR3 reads CASSLGGGYNSPLHF. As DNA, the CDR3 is TGTGCCAGCAGCCTAGGGGGCGGCTATAATTCACCCCTCCACTTT.

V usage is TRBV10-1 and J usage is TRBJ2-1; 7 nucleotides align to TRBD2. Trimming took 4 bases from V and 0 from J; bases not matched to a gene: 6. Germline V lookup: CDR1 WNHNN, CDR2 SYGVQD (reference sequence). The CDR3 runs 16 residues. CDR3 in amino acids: CASSASSGSSYNEQFF. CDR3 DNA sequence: TGCGCCAGCAGTGCATCTAGCGGATCCTCCTACAATGAGCAGTTCTTC.

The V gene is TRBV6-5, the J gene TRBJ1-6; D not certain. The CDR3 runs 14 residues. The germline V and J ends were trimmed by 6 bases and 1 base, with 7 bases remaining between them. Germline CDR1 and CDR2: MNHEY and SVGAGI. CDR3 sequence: CASRNRSYNSPLHF. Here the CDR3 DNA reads TGTGCCAGCAGGAACAGATCCTATAATTCACCCCTCCACTTT.

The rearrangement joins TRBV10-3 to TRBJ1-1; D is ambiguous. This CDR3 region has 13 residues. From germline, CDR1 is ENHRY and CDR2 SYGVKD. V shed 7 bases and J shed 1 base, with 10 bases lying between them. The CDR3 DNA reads TGTGCCATCAAGGCGGAAAAGAACACTGAAGCTTTCTTT. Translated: CAIKAEKNTEAFF.

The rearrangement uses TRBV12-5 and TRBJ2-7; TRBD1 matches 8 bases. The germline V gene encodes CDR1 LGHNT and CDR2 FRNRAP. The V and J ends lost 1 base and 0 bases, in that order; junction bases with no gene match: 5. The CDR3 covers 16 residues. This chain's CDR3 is CASGLASGQGSYEQYF. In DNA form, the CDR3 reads TGTGCTAGTGGTTTGGCTTCCGGACAGGGCTCCTACGAGCAGTACTTC.

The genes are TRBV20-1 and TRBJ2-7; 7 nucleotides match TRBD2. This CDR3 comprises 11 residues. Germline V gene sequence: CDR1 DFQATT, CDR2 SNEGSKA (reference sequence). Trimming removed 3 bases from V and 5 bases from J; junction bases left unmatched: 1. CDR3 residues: CSASRGDEQYF. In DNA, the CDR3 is TGCAGTGCTAGTCGGGGGGACGAGCAGTACTTC.

CDR3 nucleotides: TGCGCCAGCAGCCAAGCACACAGGGGAAATTCACCCCTCCACTTT. As protein: CASSQAHRGNSPLHF. V is TRBV4-1 and J is TRBJ1-6, with 7 positions matching TRBD1. Unmatched junction bases numbered 4, after V lost 1 base and J lost 7 bases. The CDR3 totals 15 residues. From germline, CDR1 is MGHRA and CDR2 YSYEKL.

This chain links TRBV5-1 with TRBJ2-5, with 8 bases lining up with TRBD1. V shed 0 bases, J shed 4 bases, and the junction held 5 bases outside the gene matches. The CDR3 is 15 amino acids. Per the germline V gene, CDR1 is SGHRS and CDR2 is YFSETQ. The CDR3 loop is CASSLVGQGGETQYF. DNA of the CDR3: TGCGCCAGCAGCTTGGTAGGACAGGGAGGAGAGACCCAGTACTTC.

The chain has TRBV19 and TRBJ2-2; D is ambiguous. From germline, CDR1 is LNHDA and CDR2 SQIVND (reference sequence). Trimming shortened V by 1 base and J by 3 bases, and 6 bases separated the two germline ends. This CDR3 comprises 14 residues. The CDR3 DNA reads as TGTGCCAGTAGTATAGCCCCATACACCGGGGAGCTGTTTTTT. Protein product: CASSIAPYTGELFF.

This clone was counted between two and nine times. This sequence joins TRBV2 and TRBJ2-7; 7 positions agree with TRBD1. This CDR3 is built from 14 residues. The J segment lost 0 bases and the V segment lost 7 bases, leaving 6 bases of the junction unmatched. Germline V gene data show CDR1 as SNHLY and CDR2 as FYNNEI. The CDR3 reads CASNPQGTSYEQYF. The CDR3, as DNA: TGTGCCAGCAACCCACAGGGGACCTCCTACGAGCAGTACTTC.

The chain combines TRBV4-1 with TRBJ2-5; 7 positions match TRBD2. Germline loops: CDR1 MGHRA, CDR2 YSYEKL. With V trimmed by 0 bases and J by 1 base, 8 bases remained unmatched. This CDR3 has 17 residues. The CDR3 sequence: CASSQERLAEIQETQYF. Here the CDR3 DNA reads TGCGCCAGCAGCCAAGAGCGGCTAGCGGAGATCCAAGAGACCCAGTACTTC.